This is a list of T cell receptor beta chains from one sample in a study of T cells in Graves' hyperthyroidism and ophthalmopathy. In TCRdb, the multiplex PCR reads were re-called with MiXCR into one record per CDR3 protein. The table lists about 590,000 distinct CDR3 sequences, 11% to 15% of them singletons. The sample was blood. These receptors came from a woman aged 18-35 years with Graves' ophthalmopathy. Each CDR3 is given with its conserved first and last residue. The D gene is left open where the match is weak. Clone size is not always given. Where it is, it says once, few, many or a class for expanded clones.

D: -; size: many; J: TRBJ2-7; V: TRBV2; DNA: TGTGCCAGCAGGTGGACGCCTCGTGAGAAGCAGTACTTC; CDR3: CASRWTPREKQYF
D: TRBD1; size: few; J: TRBJ1-4; V: TRBV10-3; DNA: TGTGCCATCTCAGGGACAGGGGGCCGGGGAGAAAAACTGTTTTTT; CDR3: CAISGTGGRGEKLFF
D: -; size: few; J: TRBJ2-7; V: TRBV30; DNA: TGTGCCTGGAGTGTTGGTCCAGGGGGGGACGAGCAGTACTTC; CDR3: CAWSVGPGGDEQYF
D: -; size: many; J: TRBJ2-7; V: TRBV28; DNA: TGTGCCAGCGCCACGAGGCAAGGGGTCGAGCAGTACTTC; CDR3: CASATRQGVEQYF
D: -; size: few; J: TRBJ1-5; V: TRBV6-1; DNA: TGTGCCAGCAGTGACGGGAGGGTTTACGGCAATCAGCCCCAGCATTTT; CDR3: CASSDGRVYGNQPQHF
D: -; size: many; J: TRBJ2-7; V: TRBV30; DNA: TGTGCCTGGAGGTCGGCGGGTATCTCCTACGAGCAGTACTTC; CDR3: CAWRSAGISYEQYF
D: -; size: many; J: TRBJ1-3; V: TRBV11-3; DNA: TGTGCCAGCAGCCCCCGACAGAGCTCTGGAAACACCATATATTTT; CDR3: CASSPRQSSGNTIYF
D: -; size: many; J: TRBJ1-2; V: TRBV2; DNA: TGTGCCAGCAGTGAAGGACGGACGCAAGCTAACTATGGCTACACCTTC; CDR3: CASSEGRTQANYGYTF
D: -; size: few; J: TRBJ1-1; V: TRBV20-1; DNA: TGCAGTGCTAGGTCTGGGCAGATAGATGAAGCTTTCTTT; CDR3: CSARSGQIDEAFF
D: -; size: many; J: TRBJ2-7; V: TRBV30; DNA: TGTGCCTGGAGTGTAGCCCGAGGCGAGCAGTACTTC; CDR3: CAWSVARGEQYF
D: -; size: many; J: TRBJ2-7; V: TRBV6-2/TRBV6-3; DNA: TGTGCCAGCAGTCCAATCGACAGATACGAGCAGTACTTC; CDR3: CASSPIDRYEQYF
D: -; size: few; J: TRBJ2-5; V: TRBV10-3; DNA: TGTGCCATCAGTGACCGAGACAGGAAACAAGAGACCCAGTACTTC; CDR3: CAISDRDRKQETQYF
D: TRBD2; size: -; J: TRBJ2-7; V: TRBV4-1; DNA: TGCGCCAGCAGCCAACCCGCTAGCGGGAGGTACGAGCAGTACTTC; CDR3: CASSQPASGRYEQYF
D: -; size: few; J: TRBJ1-2; V: TRBV4-2; DNA: TGTGCCAGCAGCCAAGCCCAGGCAAACGACTATGGCTACACCTTC; CDR3: CASSQAQANDYGYTF
D: TRBD2; size: many; J: TRBJ2-1; V: TRBV27; DNA: TGTGCCAGCAGTTCGGCTAGCGGGAGGCGTGAGCAGTTCTTC; CDR3: CASSSASGRREQFF
D: -; size: -; J: TRBJ2-2; V: TRBV15; DNA: TGTGCCACCAGCAGAGATCTGGGGGCCGGCACCGGGGAGCTGTTTTTT; CDR3: CATSRDLGAGTGELFF
D: -; size: -; J: TRBJ1-2; V: TRBV24-1; DNA: TGTGCCACCAGTGATGTATATCGCTACACCTTC; CDR3: CATSDVYRYTF
D: -; size: few; J: TRBJ2-7; V: TRBV28; DNA: TGTGCCAGCAGTGCCAGAGACAGTCGTACCTACGAGCAGTACTTC; CDR3: CASSARDSRTYEQYF
D: TRBD1; size: -; J: TRBJ1-4; V: TRBV7-6; DNA: TGTGCCAGCAGCTTGGGGACAGGGGCAAACGAAAAACTGTTTTTT; CDR3: CASSLGTGANEKLFF
D: TRBD1; size: many; J: TRBJ2-2; V: TRBV2; DNA: TGTGCCAGCGGACTGGACAGGGAGAGCACCGGGGAGCTGTTTTTT; CDR3: CASGLDRESTGELFF
D: -; size: many; J: TRBJ2-7; V: TRBV28; DNA: TGTGCCAGCAGTTATGGGGTAGTGTACGAGCAGTACTTC; CDR3: CASSYGVVYEQYF
D: -; size: few; J: TRBJ1-5; V: TRBV5-8; DNA: TGTGCCAGCAGACGGGGGACTACTGCCAATCAGCCCCAGCATTTT; CDR3: CASRRGTTANQPQHF
D: -; size: many; J: TRBJ2-5; V: TRBV4-1; DNA: TGCGCCAGCAGCCAAGGGGACGGGGGACAGTACCAAGAGACCCAGTACTTC; CDR3: CASSQGDGGQYQETQYF
D: -; size: many; J: TRBJ1-2; V: TRBV11-1; DNA: TGTGCCAGCAGCTCTGGACAGTTCAACTATGGCTACACCTTC; CDR3: CASSSGQFNYGYTF
D: -; size: many; J: TRBJ2-4; V: TRBV3-1; DNA: TGTGCCAGCAGCCTAGGGGGGGGAAACATTCAGTACTTC; CDR3: CASSLGGGNIQYF
D: TRBD1; size: -; J: TRBJ2-7; V: TRBV4-1; DNA: TGCGCCAGCAGTTTCCGGGACAGGGTCTCCGAGCAGTACTTC; CDR3: CASSFRDRVSEQYF
D: -; size: many; J: TRBJ2-5; V: TRBV7-9; DNA: TGTGCCAGCAGCTTCCACTTGCAAGAGACCCAGTACTTC; CDR3: CASSFHLQETQYF
D: -; size: many; J: TRBJ1-1; V: TRBV11-3; DNA: TGTGCCAGCAGCTTATCGAGCACTGAAGCTTTCTTT; CDR3: CASSLSSTEAFF
D: TRBD1; size: -; J: TRBJ1-3; V: TRBV19; DNA: TGTGCCAGTAGTATCGACAGGGCTGGAAACACCATATATTTT; CDR3: CASSIDRAGNTIYF
D: -; size: many; J: TRBJ1-1; V: TRBV5-6; DNA: TGTGCCAGCAGCTGGGGGACCGCTGAAGCTTTCTTT; CDR3: CASSWGTAEAFF
D: -; size: -; J: TRBJ1-3; V: TRBV7-9; DNA: TGTGCCAGCAGCGCCGACAGAAACACCATATATTTT; CDR3: CASSADRNTIYF
D: -; size: many; J: TRBJ2-5; V: TRBV7-9; DNA: TGTGCCAGCAGCTTGGGGCTAGTTCCCGAGACCCAGTACTTC; CDR3: CASSLGLVPETQYF
D: TRBD2; size: many; J: TRBJ2-1; V: TRBV11-2; DNA: TGTGCCAGCAGCTTAACCCTAGGACTAGCGGCTCCGGAGCAGTTCTTC; CDR3: CASSLTLGLAAPEQFF
D: -; size: few; J: TRBJ2-7; V: TRBV20-1; DNA: TGCAGTGCTAGAAGTCGGGGGCGAACCTACGAGCAGTACTTC; CDR3: CSARSRGRTYEQYF
D: -; size: -; J: TRBJ2-7; V: TRBV4-1; DNA: TGCGCCAGCAGCCAAGGGGCGACCACCTACGAGCAGTACTTC; CDR3: CASSQGATTYEQYF
D: TRBD1; size: once; J: TRBJ1-4; V: TRBV6-1; DNA: TGTGCCAGCAGCCCGGACAGGGTCTTGGAAGCGGGTAATGAAAAACTGTTTTTT; CDR3: CASSPDRVLEAGNEKLFF
D: -; size: -; J: TRBJ2-7; V: TRBV4-2; DNA: TGTGCCAGCAGATCCGGGGGGGACAGGACCTACGAGCAGTACTTC; CDR3: CASRSGGDRTYEQYF
D: TRBD2; size: -; J: TRBJ2-2; V: TRBV12-3/TRBV12-4; DNA: TGTGCCAGCAACAGCGGGAGGGCCGTGACCGGGGAGCTGTTTTTT; CDR3: CASNSGRAVTGELFF
D: -; size: few; J: TRBJ1-5; V: TRBV6-7; DNA: TGTGCCAGCAGTTACTCTGTCGAGCCCCAGCATTTT; CDR3: CASSYSVEPQHF
D: TRBD2; size: many; J: TRBJ2-1; V: TRBV27; DNA: TGTGCCAGCAGCTGGACTAGTGGGAGAGATGAGCAGTTCTTC; CDR3: CASSWTSGRDEQFF
D: -; size: many; J: TRBJ1-1; V: TRBV7-2; DNA: TGTGCCAGCAGCAAGACACCCGAAGCTTTCTTT; CDR3: CASSKTPEAFF
D: TRBD1; size: many; J: TRBJ1-1; V: TRBV18; DNA: TGTGCCAGCTCACCCGGACAGGACGGGGGTGAAGCTTTCTTT; CDR3: CASSPGQDGGEAFF